What follows is one T cell receptor (beta chain) and its context. A read error may produce the germline difference seen at one junction end. The entry originates in a study of blood T cell repertoires in COVID-19. In the source study's methods: Reference gene primer amplification gave estimated nucleated cell counts. The protocol was immunoSEQ multiplex PCR, while the TCRdb copy is restricted to in-frame clones and leaves out a portion. V and J calls and clone size are given by that table; D and trimming were obtained from the DNA. The sample contains under 300,000 clones, 80% to 90% of which appear only once. CDR1 is SSHAT and CDR2 is FNYEAQ in the germline V gene (reference sequence). The CDR3 is 16 amino acids.

This TCR came from a woman aged 45 to 65 who had recovered from COVID-19. What was sequenced was PBMCs or T cells enriched from blood (not recorded which). The J gene is TRBJ1-1, the V gene TRBV7-7; 8 bases match TRBD1. The CDR3 sequence: CASSPLLTGVNTEAFF. The CDR3 DNA follows: TGTGCTAGCAGTCCTCTTTTGACAGGGGTGAACACTGAAGCTTTCTTT.